These 9 T cell receptor beta chains originate from one sample sequenced in a study of CD8+ T cells in alopecia areata. Separation of pooled cutaneous lymph node cells was by sorting with CD4, CD8alpha, NKG2D, NKG2ACE and other markers. RNA extraction and reverse transcription yielded cDNA as sequencing template. Here immunoSEQ multiplex PCR was the method, and the copy in TCRdb shows in-frame clones only, minus some. The sample yields 200,000 to 300,000 clones, without any singletons. The sequencing sample was made of CD4+ T cells sorted from a lymph node. The receptor source for this set is a C3H/HeJ mouse with alopecia areata. The strain's MHC: H2-k.

In this sample, this clone turned up a few times. Gene names refer to mouse genes. The same CDR3 also results from other DNA sequences found in this sample. The CDR3 here is CASKDRGYNSPLYF. The covered CDR3 bases are TGTGCCAGCAAAGACAGGGGGTATAATTCGCCC. J is TRBJ1-6 and V is TRBV19; 9 nucleotides line up with TRBD1. The CDR3 end lies 3 residues beyond the end of the read and is filled in from the germline J gene. TRBJ1-6 is filed as an ORF, its function uncertain. V shed 6 bases, J shed 4 bases, and the junction held 2 bases outside the gene matches. The CDR3 loop spans 14 amino acids. Germline CDR1 is FNHDT and CDR2 is SITEND (reference sequence).

A word on this clone: Gene names and germline match the mouse. The CDR3 end falls 3 residues outside the read, so it is completed with the germline J gene. The V gene is TRBV19, the J gene TRBJ1-6; TRBD1 aligns across 7 bases. TRBJ1-6 is noted as an ORF with a role that remains uncertain. The CDR3 spans 14 residues. Unmatched junction bases numbered 3, after V lost 6 bases and J lost 3 bases. Germline-derived CDR1 and CDR2 are FNHDT and SITEND (reference sequence). The covered CDR3 bases are TGTGCCAGCATCGACAGGGTCTATAATTCGCCC. It specifies CASIDRVYNSP. The CDR3 in full is CASIDRVYNSPLYF.

Comments on this clone: All gene names here are mouse names. Read sequence stops 4 residues before the CDR3 end, and the germline J gene provides the missing end. The chain uses TRBV5 and TRBJ2-5; TRBD1 is a possible D gene (5 bases). Germline V lookup: CDR1 LGHNA, CDR2 YNLKQL (reference sequence). The V end was cut by 0 bases, the J end by 2 bases, with 12 bases between. This CDR3 has 16 residues. This chain's CDR3 is CASSQDGQGVQDTQYF. The sequenced CDR3 bases are TGTGCCAGCAGCCAAGACGGACAAGGGGTCCAAGAC.

About this clone: Gene and germline names: mouse. The read halts 4 residues ahead of the CDR3 end, with the missing end drawn from the germline J gene. The genes are TRBV1 and TRBJ2-1, with 8 bases identical to TRBD2. J was trimmed by 1 base and V by 3 bases; bases with no gene match: 5. Germline CDR1 NSQYPW, CDR2 LRSPGD (reference sequence). CDR3 length equals 16 residues. CDR3 DNA (partial): TGCACCTGCAGTGCCCCGGGGGGGCGGAACTATGCT. This gives the protein CTCSAPGGRNYA. The CDR3 in full is CTCSAPGGRNYAEQFF.

Note on this clone: Mouse germline and gene names are used. With the read ending 4 residues before the CDR3 end, the germline J gene is used to fill in that end. The chain combines TRBV31 with TRBJ2-1, with D possibly TRBD2 on 6 matching bases. The CDR3 runs to 12 residues. With 5 bases removed from V and 1 base from J, the gap between germline ends came to 6 bases. The germline CDR1 and CDR2 sequences are GKSSPN and SITVG. Incomplete CDR3 DNA: TGTGCCTGGGGGGGGAACTATGCT. Translating gives CAWGGNYA. The entire CDR3 reads CAWGGNYAEQFF.

This clone was detected a few times. The gene names given are mouse names. Different DNA sequences within this sample yield the same CDR3. The DNA read from the CDR3 is TGTGCCAGCAGTATAAGTTCCTATAATTCGCCC. Protein sequence: CASSISSYNSP. The CDR3, in full, reads CASSISSYNSPLYF. The rearrangement joins TRBV19 to TRBJ1-6; D gene uncertain. Sequencing ends 3 residues short of the CDR3 end; the germline J gene provides the rest. TRBJ1-6 counts as an open reading frame of uncertain function. This CDR3 region has 14 residues. V was cut by 1 base and J by 0 bases, with 2 bases left in between. CDR1 FNHDT and CDR2 SITEND come from the germline V gene (reference sequence).

This clone has only a few counts. These gene names are mouse names. The read ends 4 residues early relative to the CDR3; the germline J gene fills the gap. The rearrangement links TRBV19 to TRBJ2-2; tentatively, D is TRBD1 (5 bases). V lost 4 bases, J lost 5 bases, and 12 bases lay in between. The V gene's germline CDR1 is FNHDT and CDR2 SITEND (reference sequence). The CDR3 is 14 amino acids. The sequenced part of the CDR3 DNA is TGTGCCAGCAGTGGAGGGGAGGGGACCGGG. It specifies CASSGGEGTG. The whole CDR3 is CASSGGEGTGQLYF.

Note on this clone: Gene labels here are mouse ones. The CDR3 goes on 3 residues after the read ends, and that part is filled in from the germline J gene. The chain uses TRBV4 and TRBJ1-6; D possibly corresponds to TRBD1 (6 bases). TRBJ1-6 is labeled an ORF, and its function is uncertain. Trimming cost V 5 bases and J 1 base, with 12 bases left between them. CDR3 length: 16 residues. Germline V gene sequence: CDR1 LGHDT, CDR2 YNNKQL (reference sequence). The part of the CDR3 DNA that was read is TGTGCCAGCAGCCAACAGGGCCAGTCCTATAATTCGCCC. This gives the protein CASSQQGQSYNSP. From start to end, the CDR3 is CASSQQGQSYNSPLYF.

This clone was picked up a small number of times. Genes here carry mouse names. CDR3 sequence reads: CASSAKTGGYNSPLYF. CDR3 DNA, as far as it was read: TGTGCCAGCAGTGCCAAGACAGGGGGCTATAATTCGCCC. The rearrangement links TRBV13-1 to TRBJ1-6; 9 nucleotides align to TRBD1. The read halts 3 residues ahead of the CDR3 end, with the missing end drawn from the germline J gene. TRBJ1-6 is noted as an ORF with a role that remains uncertain. V was clipped by 3 bases and J by 3 bases; unmatched bases: 4. CDR3 length equals 16 residues. CDR1 and CDR2 (germline): NSHNY, SYGAGN.